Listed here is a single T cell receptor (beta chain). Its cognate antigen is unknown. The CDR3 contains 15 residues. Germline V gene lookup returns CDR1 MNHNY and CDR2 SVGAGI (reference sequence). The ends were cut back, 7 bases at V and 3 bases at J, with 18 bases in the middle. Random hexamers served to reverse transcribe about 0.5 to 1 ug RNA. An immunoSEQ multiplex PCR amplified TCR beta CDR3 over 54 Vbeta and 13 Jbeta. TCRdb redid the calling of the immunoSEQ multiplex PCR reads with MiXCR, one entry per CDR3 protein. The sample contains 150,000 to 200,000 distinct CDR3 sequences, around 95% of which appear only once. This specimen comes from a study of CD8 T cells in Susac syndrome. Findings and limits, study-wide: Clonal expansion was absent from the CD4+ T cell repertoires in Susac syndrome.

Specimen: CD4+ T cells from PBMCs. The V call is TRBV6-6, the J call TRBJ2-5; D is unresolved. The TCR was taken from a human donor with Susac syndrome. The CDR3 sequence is CASNAGGHTKETQYF. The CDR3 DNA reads TGTGCCAGCAACGCCGGTGGGCACACAAAAGAGACCCAGTACTTC.